This T cell receptor beta chain was sequenced in a study of T-cell reconstitution after alpha-beta-depleted transplantation in children. Germline assignment: CDR1 SQVTM and CDR2 ANQGSEA. J was trimmed by 1 base and V by 7 bases; bases with no gene match: 2. CDR3 length: 13 amino acids. TCRbeta library preparation incorporated unique molecular identifiers. TCRdb ran MiXCR on the PCR reads and lists one entry per CDR3 protein. The sample includes 190,000 or so distinct CDR3 sequences, approximately 6.6% of them seen just once. This clonotype has ten or more counts. The sequence came from a human donor who donated a stem cell graft to a child with Wiskott-Aldrich syndrome. Sequencing was performed on PBMCs from the stem cell graft donor, taken from the stem cell graft. This sequence joins TRBV29-1 and TRBJ2-7, with TRBD2 matching 12 bases. CDR3 nucleotides: TGCAGCGCCCTAGCGGGAGGGTCCTACGAGCAGTACTTC. The encoded protein is CSALAGGSYEQYF.